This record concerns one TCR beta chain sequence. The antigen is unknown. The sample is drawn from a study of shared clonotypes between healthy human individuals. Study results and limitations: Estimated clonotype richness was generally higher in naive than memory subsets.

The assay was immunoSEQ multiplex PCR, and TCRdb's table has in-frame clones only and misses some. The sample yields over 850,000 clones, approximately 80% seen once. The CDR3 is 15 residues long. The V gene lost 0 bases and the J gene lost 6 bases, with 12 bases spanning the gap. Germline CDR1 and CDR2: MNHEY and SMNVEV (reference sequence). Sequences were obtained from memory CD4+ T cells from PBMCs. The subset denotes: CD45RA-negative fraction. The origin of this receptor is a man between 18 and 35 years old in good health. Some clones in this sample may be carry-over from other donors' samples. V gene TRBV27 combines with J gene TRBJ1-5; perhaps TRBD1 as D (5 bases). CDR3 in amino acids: CASSLSVAQGQPQHF. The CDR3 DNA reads TGTGCCAGCAGTTTATCCGTAGCGCAGGGTCAGCCCCAGCATTTT.